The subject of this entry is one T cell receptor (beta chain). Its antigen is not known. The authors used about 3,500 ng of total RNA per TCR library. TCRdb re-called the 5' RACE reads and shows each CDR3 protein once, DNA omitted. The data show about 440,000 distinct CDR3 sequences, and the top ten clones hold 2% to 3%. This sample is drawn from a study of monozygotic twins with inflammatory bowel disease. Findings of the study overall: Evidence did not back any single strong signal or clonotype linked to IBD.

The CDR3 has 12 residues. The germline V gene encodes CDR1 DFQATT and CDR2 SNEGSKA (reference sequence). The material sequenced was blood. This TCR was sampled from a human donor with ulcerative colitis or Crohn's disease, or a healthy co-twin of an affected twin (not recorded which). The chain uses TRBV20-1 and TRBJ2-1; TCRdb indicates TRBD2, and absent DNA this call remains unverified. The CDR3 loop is CSAGTSGNEQFF.